What follows is one T cell receptor (beta chain) and its context. This CDR3 region has 13 residues. Trimming pared 5 bases from V and 3 bases from J, leaving 6 bases between. Germline CDR1 and CDR2: KGHDR and SFDVKD. The data stem from a study of blood T cell repertoires in COVID-19. Study processing details: Amplified reference gene primers provided the basis for estimating nucleated cell counts. Here immunoSEQ multiplex PCR was the method, and the copy in TCRdb shows in-frame clones only, minus some. That table is the source of V, J and clone size, and D and trimming were worked out from the DNA. The sample consists of roughly 190,000 clones, 80% to 90% of them appearing once.

Sequenced input: peripheral blood. This chain links TRBV24-1 with TRBJ2-2; D uncertain. The source is a middle-aged woman with COVID-19, enrolled during active disease. In DNA, the CDR3 is TGTGCCACCAGTGCCCGAGACACCGGGGAGCTGTTTTTT. Translation gives CATSARDTGELFF.